This is a list of T cell receptor beta chains from one sample in a study of cytomegalovirus exposure and HLA in healthy donors. Only in-frame clones appear in the TCRdb table, and some are missing; sequencing was by immunoSEQ multiplex PCR. The sample has roughly 78,000 clones; about 66% are singletons. The source material was PBMCs. These receptor sequences come from a middle-aged man in good health and CMV-seropositive. Each CDR3 is given with its conserved first and last residue. Each record gives: V gene, J gene, clone size, D gene, CDR3 DNA, CDR3 protein. A D gene is named only where the DNA matches it firmly. Rows give clone size only sometimes, using once, few, many, or a class for an expanded clone.

TRBV6-5	TRBJ2-1	NA	NA	TGTGCCAGCAGTTACGGCCATCTCTCGAGGAATGAGCAGTTCTTC	CASSYGHLSRNEQFF
TRBV9	TRBJ1-1	NA	TRBD1	TGTGCCAGCAGCGTAGGCGGGACAGTGAACACTGAAGCTTTCTTT	CASSVGGTVNTEAFF
TRBV19	TRBJ2-7	NA	NA	TGTGCCAGTAGTATGGGGAGGGGGGCCGAGCAGTACTTC	CASSMGRGAEQYF
TRBV30	TRBJ1-6	NA	NA	TGTGCTCGGCGGGTGGGGGCAGGAGGCTCACCCCTCCACTTT	CARRVGAGGSPLHF
TRBV6-1	TRBJ2-7	NA	NA	TGTGCCAGCGGCCGGGACATAAGGGCCTACGAGCAGTACTTC	CASGRDIRAYEQYF
TRBV5-6	TRBJ1-4	NA	TRBD1	TGTGCCAGCAGTTCGGGACAGCTAGCAACTAATGAAAAACTGTTTTTT	CASSSGQLATNEKLFF
TRBV18	TRBJ1-2	NA	TRBD1	TGTGCCAGCTCACCTCCCGGGACAGCAACTTACTATGGCTACACCTTC	CASSPPGTATYYGYTF
TRBV27	TRBJ2-1	NA	NA	TGTGCCAGCAGCATAGACAGGTACAATGAGCAGTTCTTC	CASSIDRYNEQFF
TRBV19	TRBJ2-3	few	NA	TGTGCCAGTAGAGACGACCCAGGGAGCACAGATACGCAGTATTTT	CASRDDPGSTDTQYF
TRBV6-6	TRBJ1-1	NA	TRBD1	TGTGCCAGCAGTCGCGGGACAGGGAATTGGGACACTGAAGCTTTCTTT	CASSRGTGNWDTEAFF
TRBV29-1	TRBJ1-2	NA	NA	TGCAGCGTTGAGACAGGAATCTATGGCTACACCTTC	CSVETGIYGYTF